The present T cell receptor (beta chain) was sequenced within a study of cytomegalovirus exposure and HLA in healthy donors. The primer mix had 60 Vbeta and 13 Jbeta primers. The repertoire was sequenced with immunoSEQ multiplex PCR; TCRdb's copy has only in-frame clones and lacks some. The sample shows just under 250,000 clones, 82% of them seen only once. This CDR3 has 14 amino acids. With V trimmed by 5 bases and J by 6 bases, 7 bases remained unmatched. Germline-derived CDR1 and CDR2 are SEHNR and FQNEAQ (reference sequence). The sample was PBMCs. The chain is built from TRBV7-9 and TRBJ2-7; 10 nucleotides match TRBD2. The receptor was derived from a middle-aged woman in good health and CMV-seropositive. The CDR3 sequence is CASSHTSGKLEQYF. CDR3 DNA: TGTGCCAGCAGCCATACTAGCGGGAAGCTCGAGCAGTACTTC.